This T cell receptor beta chain was recovered during a study of graft-versus-host responses after intestinal transplantation. The wider study: Once they had received anti-thymocyte globulin induction, all recipients took tacrolimus and steroids for approximately three years.

A note on this clone: Its antigen is unidentified.

Study results and limitations: Recipient marrow harbored GvH clones, some of which surfaced first in ileum or blood.

TCRdb keeps only in-frame clones here, not all; method: immunoSEQ multiplex PCR. The sample shows roughly 110,000 clones, around 90% of them seen only once. The CDR3 spans 15 residues. Sequencing used unstimulated CD4+ T cells sorted from spleen or lymph node cells, obtained before transplant. The chain joins TRBV1 to TRBJ1-1. TRBV1 is a documented pseudogene. The receptor was derived from a human donor who was the organ donor for an intestinal transplant. The CDR3 loop reads CTSSQGRDGNTEAFF. The CDR3 DNA reads as TGCACCAGCAGCCAAGGCCGGGACGGAAACACTGAAGCTTTCTTT.